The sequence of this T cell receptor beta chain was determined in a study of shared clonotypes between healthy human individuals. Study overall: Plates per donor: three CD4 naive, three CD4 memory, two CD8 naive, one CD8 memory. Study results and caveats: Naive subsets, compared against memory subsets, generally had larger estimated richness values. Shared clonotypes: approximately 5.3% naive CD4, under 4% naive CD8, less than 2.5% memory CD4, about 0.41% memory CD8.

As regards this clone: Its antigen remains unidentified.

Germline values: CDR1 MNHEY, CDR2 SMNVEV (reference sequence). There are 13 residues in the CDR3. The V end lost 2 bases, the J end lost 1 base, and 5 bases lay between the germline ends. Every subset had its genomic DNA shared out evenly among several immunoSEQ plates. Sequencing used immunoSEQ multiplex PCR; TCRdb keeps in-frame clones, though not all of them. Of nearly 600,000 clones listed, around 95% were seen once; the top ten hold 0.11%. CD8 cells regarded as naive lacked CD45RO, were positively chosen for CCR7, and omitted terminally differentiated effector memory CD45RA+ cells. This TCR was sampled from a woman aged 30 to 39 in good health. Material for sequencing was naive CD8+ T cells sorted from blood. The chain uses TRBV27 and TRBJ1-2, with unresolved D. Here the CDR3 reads CASSLQINYGYTF. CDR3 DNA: TGTGCCAGCAGTTTACAAATTAACTATGGCTACACCTTC.